The 22 T cell receptor beta chains below were found in one sample sequenced in a study of T cells in tuberculosis. Assay used: immunoSEQ multiplex PCR; TCRdb lists only in-frame clones, some missing. There are 60,000 or so clones in the sample; approximately 81% occur only once, and roughly 12% lies in the top ten. Cells were sorted from thawed PBMC rested overnight and stained with GMM-loaded CD1B tetramer, viability dye and anti-CD3. The CD1B tetramers carried C32 glucose monomycolate purified from Rhodococcus equi. The material sequenced was CD1b-GMM tetramer-negative cells sorted from PBMCs. These receptor sequences come from an adult woman with latent tuberculosis.

For the CDR3, the DNA is TGTGCCAGTAGTATGGAACGGGAGGGAAACACTGAAGCTTTCTTT. Protein product: CASSMEREGNTEAFF. This chain uses TRBV19 with TRBJ1-1; D not resolved. CDR3 length: 15 residues. Germline values: CDR1 LNHDA, CDR2 SQIVND (reference sequence). V was shortened by 3 bases and J by 2 bases, with 13 bases between the two germline ends.

CDR3 nucleotides: TGCGCCAGCAGCGAGTTCGGGAGTAGCGCAGATACGCAGTATTTT. Its translation is CASSEFGSSADTQYF. This chain uses TRBV4-1 with TRBJ2-3, with D possibly TRBD2 on 6 matching bases. V was shortened by 5 bases and J by 4 bases, with 16 bases between the two germline ends. This CDR3 is built from 15 residues. CDR1 and CDR2 from the germline V gene are MGHRA and YSYEKL.

The CDR3 DNA reads TGTGCCAGTAGTCCAGGGACAGGGGGTAAAGAGACCCAGTACTTC. Translation gives CASSPGTGGKETQYF. This chain connects TRBV19 to TRBJ2-5, with 11 positions matching TRBD1. In germline, CDR1 is LNHDA, CDR2 SQIVND (reference sequence). Trimming at V came to 5 bases and at J to 3 bases, leaving 5 bases not matched to a gene. The CDR3 contains 15 residues.

This chain joins TRBV28 and TRBJ1-5; the D gene is possibly TRBD1 (5 bases). Trimming removed 11 bases at V and 5 bases at J, with 19 bases between. CDR3 length: 14 amino acids. Per germline, CDR1 MDHEN and CDR2 SYDVKM. This CDR3 is CASTGGVYYQPQHF. The CDR3 coding sequence is TGTGCCTCCACGGGGGGGGTATACTATCAGCCCCAGCATTTT.

The rearrangement uses TRBV2 and TRBJ1-4; D is uncertain. The CDR3 has 17 amino acids. Germline CDR1 reads SNHLY; CDR2 reads FYNNEI. Trimming cost V 3 bases and J 0 bases, with 14 bases left between them. CDR3 nucleotide sequence: TGTGCCAGCAGTGACGGGAGCAACTATGCAACTAATGAAAAACTGTTTTTT. Its translation is CASSDGSNYATNEKLFF. The full variable domain, in which reference TRBV2 and TRBJ1-4 provide the parts outside the CDR3, is EPEVTQTPSHQVTQMGQEVILRCVPISNHLYFYWYRQILGQKVEFLVSFYNNEISEKSEIFDDQFSVERPDGSNFTLKIRSTKLEDSAMYFCASSDGSNYATNEKLFFGSGTQLSVL.

The chain uses TRBV27 and TRBJ1-6; 9 nucleotides align to TRBD1. Germline lookup yields CDR1 MNHEY and CDR2 SMNVEV (reference sequence). Losses at the gene ends were 2 bases for V and 7 bases for J; bases not matched to a gene: 6. The CDR3 sequence is 16 residues long. For the CDR3, the DNA is TGTGCCAGCAGTTTAATCGCGACAGGGGGGAATTCACCCCTCCACTTT. It yields the protein CASSLIATGGNSPLHF.

The chain joins TRBV6-1 to TRBJ1-5; 7 nucleotides match TRBD1. Germline V gene sequence: CDR1 MNHNS, CDR2 SASEGT. The CDR3 is 13 amino acids. Trimming took 4 bases from V and 10 from J; bases not matched to a gene: 7. CDR3 DNA sequence: TGTGCCAGCAGTGGCAGGGGGAACGGCCCCCAGCATTTT. Protein: CASSGRGNGPQHF.

The chain uses TRBV4-1 and TRBJ1-1; D is uncertain. CDR1 is MGHRA, CDR2 YSYEKL, per germline. Trimming pared 7 bases from V and 1 base from J, leaving 16 bases between. The CDR3 extends over 15 amino acids. Here the CDR3 DNA reads TGCGCCAGCACCGAGTCTTTCCGCACGAACACTGAAGCTTTCTTT. Protein sequence: CASTESFRTNTEAFF.

CDR3 region: CSVDLGRETQYF. DNA of the CDR3: TGCAGCGTTGATTTGGGGAGAGAGACCCAGTACTTC. The gene calls are TRBV29-1 and TRBJ2-5; D perhaps matches TRBD2 (5 bases). This CDR3 is built from 12 residues. Germline V lookup: CDR1 SQVTM, CDR2 ANQGSEA. Trimming left V 3 bases short and J 4 bases short, with 9 bases between.

The chain recombines TRBV15 with TRBJ1-1; the D gene is possibly TRBD1 (5 bases). The CDR3 covers 13 residues. Trimming removed 4 bases from V and 1 base from J, with 7 bases in between. Per germline, CDR1 LNHNV and CDR2 YYDKDF (reference sequence). The CDR3: CATSTDRNTEAFF. The CDR3 bases are TGTGCCACCAGCACTGACAGGAACACTGAAGCTTTCTTT. The full variable domain, its missing parts supplied by reference TRBV15 and TRBJ1-1, is DAMVIQNPRYQVTQFGKPVTLSCSQTLNHNVMYWYQQKSSQAPKLLFHYYDKDFNNEADTPDNFQSRRPNTSFCFLDIRSPGLGDTAMYLCATSTDRNTEAFFGQGTRLTVV.

The rearrangement joins TRBV19 to TRBJ2-7; 7 bases match TRBD1. Germline loops: CDR1 LNHDA, CDR2 SQIVND (reference sequence). J lost 3 bases, V lost 2 bases, and 7 bases had no gene match. The CDR3 has 15 residues. DNA for the CDR3: TGTGCCAGTAGTATACGGGCAGGGGGTTTCTACGAGCAGTACTTC. Translation gives CASSIRAGGFYEQYF. Full variable domain (missing parts from reference TRBV19 and TRBJ2-7): DGGITQSPKYLFRKEGQNVTLSCEQNLNHDAMYWYRQDPGQGLRLIYYSQIVNDFQKGDIAEGYSVSREKKESFPLTVTSAQKNPTAFYLCASSIRAGGFYEQYFGPGTRLTVT.

The rearrangement links TRBV18 to TRBJ1-5; tentatively, D is TRBD1 (5 bases). The CDR3 extends over 14 amino acids. The ends were cut back, 0 bases at V and 7 bases at J, with 10 bases in the middle. Germline lookup yields CDR1 KGHSH and CDR2 LQKENI. The CDR3 here is CASSPPREGQPQHF. The CDR3 DNA sequence: TGTGCCAGCTCACCACCCAGGGAGGGACAGCCCCAGCATTTT.

The V and J genes are TRBV6-8 and TRBJ2-4; D is possibly TRBD2 (6 bases). The CDR3 consists of 11 residues. V lost 8 bases to trimming and J lost 10 bases, with 12 bases between them. Per the germline V gene, CDR1 is MNHGY and CDR2 is SAAAGT. The CDR3 DNA reads as TGTGCCAGCTACTGGGAGGCAATTCAGTACTTC. As protein: CASYWEAIQYF.

The chain carries TRBV9 and TRBJ2-1; 8 nucleotides line up with TRBD2. V lost 4 bases, J lost 4 bases, and 16 bases stayed unmatched. This CDR3 contains 18 residues. Germline V gives CDR1 SGDLS, CDR2 YYNGEE. DNA for the CDR3: TGTGCCAGCAGCCCTTCCCCTGGCCGCGGGGGGTCATACAATGAGCAGTTCTTC. Translation: CASSPSPGRGGSYNEQFF.

This chain links TRBV5-4 with TRBJ2-5, with D tentatively TRBD1 (6 bases). The CDR3 runs 18 residues. Germline V gene lookup returns CDR1 SGHNT and CDR2 YYREEE (reference sequence). V was cut by 4 bases and J by 5 bases, with 27 bases left in between. CDR3 coding DNA: TGTGCCAGCAGCCTAACACTTTGGTCAGGGGTAGCGATGGAGACCCAGTACTTC. It translates to CASSLTLWSGVAMETQYF.

V and J are TRBV7-9 and TRBJ2-4, with 7 bases matching TRBD1. J lost 1 base, V lost 1 base, and 7 bases had no gene match. The CDR3 runs 17 residues. Germline lookup yields CDR1 SEHNR and CDR2 FQNEAQ (reference sequence). CDR3 DNA sequence: TGTGCCAGCAGCTTAGGGGCGACAGGGTCGGCCAAAAACATTCAGTACTTC. Its protein product is CASSLGATGSAKNIQYF.

The CDR3 region has the DNA TGTGCCAGCAGTTTTAGGGCCTACGGGACAGGGACCTACGAGCAGTACTTC. Translating it yields CASSFRAYGTGTYEQYF. The chain carries TRBV27 and TRBJ2-7; 9 bases are shared with TRBD1. The CDR3 has 17 residues. With V trimmed by 3 bases and J by 2 bases, 11 bases remained unmatched. The V gene's germline CDR1 is MNHEY and CDR2 SMNVEV (reference sequence).

This clone was recorded once. The chain uses TRBV6-5 and TRBJ1-1; 9 bases fit TRBD1. Germline CDR1 is MNHEY and CDR2 is SVGAGI. Trimming cost V 6 bases and J 5 bases; bases outside gene matches: 10. CDR3 length equals 15 residues. The CDR3 here is CASRQQGAMATEAFF. CDR3 sequence (DNA): TGTGCCAGCAGACAACAGGGGGCAATGGCTACTGAAGCTTTCTTT.

The chain employs TRBV30 and TRBJ2-3; D is uncertain. Germline CDR1 reads GTSNPN; CDR2 reads SVGIG (reference sequence). V was shortened by 3 bases and J by 0 bases, with 7 bases between the two germline ends. The CDR3 loop spans 13 amino acids. The CDR3 spells CAWRAVSTDTQYF. CDR3 DNA: TGTGCCTGGAGGGCGGTTAGCACAGATACGCAGTATTTT.

The chain carries TRBV28 and TRBJ1-4, with TRBD1 matching over 10 bases. The CDR3 length is 17 residues. Trimming removed 5 bases from V and 4 bases from J; junction bases left unmatched: 10. Germline CDR1 and CDR2: MDHEN and SYDVKM. The CDR3 here is CASSPRDRGFNNEKLFF. In nucleotides, the CDR3 is TGTGCCAGCAGTCCCCGGGACAGGGGATTCAATAATGAAAAACTGTTTTTT.

The rearrangement joins TRBV7-2 to TRBJ2-1; TRBD2 aligns across 11 bases. The CDR3 covers 17 residues. The germline V gene has CDR1 SGHTA and CDR2 FQGNSA. After removal of 1 base from V and 7 bases from J, the junction contained 9 bases not matched to a gene. CDR3 sequence reads: CASSLVGSGRAGNEQFF. The DNA for the CDR3 is TGTGCCAGCAGCTTAGTTGGTAGCGGGAGGGCAGGGAATGAGCAGTTCTTC.

The rearrangement uses TRBV6-6 and TRBJ1-6; 7 bases are shared with TRBD1. This CDR3 is 14 amino acids long. Germline CDR1 reads MNHNY; CDR2 reads SVGAGI (reference sequence). The J segment lost 5 bases and the V segment lost 5 bases, leaving 3 bases of the junction unmatched. For the CDR3, the DNA is TGTGCCAGCAGTGCGGGACAGAATAATTCACCCCTCCACTTT. Amino acid sequence: CASSAGQNNSPLHF.